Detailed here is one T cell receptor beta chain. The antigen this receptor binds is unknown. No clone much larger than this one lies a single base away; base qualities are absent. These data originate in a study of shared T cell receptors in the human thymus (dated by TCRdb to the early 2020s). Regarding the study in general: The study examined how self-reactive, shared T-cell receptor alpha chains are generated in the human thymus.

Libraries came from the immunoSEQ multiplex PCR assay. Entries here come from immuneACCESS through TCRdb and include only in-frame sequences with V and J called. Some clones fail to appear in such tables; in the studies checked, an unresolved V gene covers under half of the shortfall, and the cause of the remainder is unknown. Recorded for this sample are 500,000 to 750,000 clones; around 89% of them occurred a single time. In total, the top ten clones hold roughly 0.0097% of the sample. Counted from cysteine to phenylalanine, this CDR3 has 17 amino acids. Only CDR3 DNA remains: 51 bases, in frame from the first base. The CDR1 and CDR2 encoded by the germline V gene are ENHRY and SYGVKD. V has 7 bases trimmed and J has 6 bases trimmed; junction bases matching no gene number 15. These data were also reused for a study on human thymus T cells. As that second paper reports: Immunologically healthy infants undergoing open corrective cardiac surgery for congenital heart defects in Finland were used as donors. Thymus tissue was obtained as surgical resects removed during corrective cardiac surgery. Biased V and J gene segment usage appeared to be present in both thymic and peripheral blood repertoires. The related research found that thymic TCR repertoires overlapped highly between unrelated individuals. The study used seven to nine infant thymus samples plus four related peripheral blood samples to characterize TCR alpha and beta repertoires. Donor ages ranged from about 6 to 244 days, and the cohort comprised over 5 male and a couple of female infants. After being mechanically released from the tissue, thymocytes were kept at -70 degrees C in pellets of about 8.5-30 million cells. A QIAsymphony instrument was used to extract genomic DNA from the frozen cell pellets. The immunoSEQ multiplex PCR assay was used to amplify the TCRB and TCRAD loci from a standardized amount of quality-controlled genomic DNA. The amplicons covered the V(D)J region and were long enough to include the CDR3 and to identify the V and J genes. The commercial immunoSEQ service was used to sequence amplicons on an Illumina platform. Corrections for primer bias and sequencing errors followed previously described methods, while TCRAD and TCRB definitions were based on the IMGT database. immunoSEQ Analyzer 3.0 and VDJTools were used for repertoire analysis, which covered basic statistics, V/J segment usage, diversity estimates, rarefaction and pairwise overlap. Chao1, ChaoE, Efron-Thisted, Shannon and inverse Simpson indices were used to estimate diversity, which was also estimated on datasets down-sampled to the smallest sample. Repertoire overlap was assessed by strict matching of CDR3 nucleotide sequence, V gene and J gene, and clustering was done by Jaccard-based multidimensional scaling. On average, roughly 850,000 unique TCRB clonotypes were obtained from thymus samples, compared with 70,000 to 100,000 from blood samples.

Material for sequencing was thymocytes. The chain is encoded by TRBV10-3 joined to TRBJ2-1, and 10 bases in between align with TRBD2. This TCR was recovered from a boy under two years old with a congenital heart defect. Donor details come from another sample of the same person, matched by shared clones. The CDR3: CAITDSSGGLGGNEQFF. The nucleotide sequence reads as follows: TGTGCCATCACCGACTCTAGCGGGGGTCTAGGGGGCAATGAGCAGTTCTTC.